This T cell receptor beta chain was obtained from a study of T cell responses to AZD1222 COVID-19 vaccine. Study-wide results and limits: Only six AZD1222 recipients tested seropositive at baseline. Females made up more of the donors, who were largely white British, and clonal diversity may have come out too low. The span of vaccine-associated CD4 TCRs extended across spike, with dominance at 160-218 and 743-854. The repertoires were collected only after the peak T cell response.

Data came from immunoSEQ multiplex PCR; TCRdb stores just in-frame clones and leaves some out. The sample lists about 110,000 clones; around 83% were seen once. Only a few counts were recorded for this clone. The target antigen is unknown. This CDR3 is built from 14 residues. Trimming pared 1 base from V and 4 bases from J, leaving 9 bases between. CDR1 and CDR2 from the germline V gene are KGHDR and SFDVKD. The sequence was collected from an adult in good health. The sequenced sample was peripheral blood, obtained on day 0 of AZD1222 vaccination. V is TRBV24-1 and J is TRBJ1-2; no definite D call. DNA for the CDR3: TGTGCCACCAGTGATTTTTTGCTGAGCTATGGCTACACCTTC. It codes for CATSDFLLSYGYTF.